This record covers a single T cell receptor (beta chain). Generated by immunoSEQ multiplex PCR, the TCRdb table keeps only in-frame clones and is missing some. Among 65,000 to 80,000 clones listed, approximately 86% were seen once. The sample comes from a study of OX40 agonist ivuxolimab in advanced cancers. Study context: Treatment received earlier with anti-PD-1, anti-PD-L1 or anti-CTLA-4 agents was allowed, and 40% had some. Partial responses, seen in three patients, involved one hepatocellular carcinoma and two cutaneous melanomas.

Cycle 7 day 1, cycle 4 day 1, and baseline were the timepoints at which blood was sampled. This sequence originates from an adult with an advanced solid tumor such as melanoma, head and neck, liver or kidney cancer. Sequencing was performed on CD4+ or CD8+ T cells sorted from blood, taken in a trial of the OX40 agonist ivuxolimab.

The CDR3 here is CASGRDSSPTDTQYF. DNA for the CDR3: TGTGCCAGCGGTAGAGATAGTTCCCCCACAGATACGCAGTATTTT. This sequence joins TRBV27 and TRBJ2-3; no clear D gene. The V and J ends lost 8 bases and 2 bases respectively, with 17 bases between them. The CDR3 loop spans 15 amino acids. CDR1 and CDR2 from the germline V gene are MNHEY and SMNVEV (reference sequence).